A single sample is the source of the 17 T cell receptor beta chains below, sequenced in a study of blood T cell repertoires in COVID-19. Clones were read by immunoSEQ multiplex PCR, and TCRdb kept only the in-frame ones, dropping some. This table holds 300,000 to 400,000 clones, 90% found once. The sequenced sample consisted of PBMCs or T cells enriched from blood (not recorded which). All receptors derive from a man aged 55 to 70 who had recovered from COVID-19.

The rearrangement uses TRBV2 and TRBJ1-4, with a tentative D call TRBD1 (6 bases). This CDR3 has 13 amino acids. Between the trimmed V and J ends, which lost 8 bases and 7 bases, there was a span of 14 bases. Germline-derived CDR1 and CDR2 are SNHLY and FYNNEI. The CDR3 coding sequence is TGTGCCAGCTCGGGCAGGGGTGGTGAAAAACTGTTTTTT. As protein: CASSGRGGEKLFF.

The rearrangement joins TRBV10-3 to TRBJ1-4; D is unclear. Trimming left V 0 bases short and J 0 bases short, with 8 bases between. The CDR3 sequence is 16 residues long. The germline gives CDR1 ENHRY, CDR2 SYGVKD. CDR3 in DNA: TGTGCCATCAGTGAGTCGTTGAGGACAACTAATGAAAAACTGTTTTTT. Protein: CAISESLRTTNEKLFF.

The chain uses TRBV7-9 and TRBJ1-2; 7 bases line up with TRBD1. CDR3 length: 15 residues. Germline V gives CDR1 SEHNR, CDR2 FQNEAQ (reference sequence). Trimming removed 5 bases from V and 9 bases from J; junction bases left unmatched: 15. Here the CDR3 DNA reads TGTGCCAGCAGCAAACCACGGACAGGTCCAGGGAGCTACACCTTC. This encodes CASSKPRTGPGSYTF.

This clone was seen only a few times. V usage is TRBV7-2 and J usage is TRBJ2-2; D is unresolved. Trimming removed 5 bases from V and 2 bases from J, with 9 bases in between. The CDR3 length is 14 residues. CDR1 and CDR2 (germline): SGHTA, FQGNSA. CDR3 region: CASSERSNTGELFF. Written as DNA, the CDR3 is TGTGCCAGCAGCGAGCGATCCAACACCGGGGAGCTGTTTTTT. The full variable domain, its missing parts supplied by reference TRBV7-2 and TRBJ2-2, is GAGVSQSPSNKVTEKGKDVELRCDPISGHTALYWYRQSLGQGLEFLIYFQGNSAPDKSGLPSDRFSAERTGGSVSTLTIQRTQQEDSAVYLCASSERSNTGELFFGEGSRLTVL.

The chain recombines TRBV5-8 with TRBJ1-1; tentatively, D is TRBD1 (5 bases). The CDR3 is 10 amino acids. The germline V and J ends were trimmed by 7 bases and 7 bases, with 8 bases remaining between them. Germline CDR1 reads SGHTS; CDR2 reads YDEGEE. The CDR3 spells CASAGGEAFF. The DNA of the CDR3 is TGTGCCAGCGCCGGGGGTGAAGCTTTCTTT.

V is TRBV7-8 and J is TRBJ2-2, with TRBD2 identical over 13 bases. The CDR3 covers 17 residues. The V gene end was trimmed by 8 bases and the J gene end by 2 bases; junction bases not matched to a gene: 8. Germline loops: CDR1 SGHVS, CDR2 FQNEAQ. The CDR3 DNA is TGTGCCAGCGGGGGGACTAGCGGGATTGTTAACACCGGGGAGCTGTTTTTT. Protein sequence: CASGGTSGIVNTGELFF.

The genes are TRBV5-1 and TRBJ2-7; 7 positions agree with TRBD2. CDR3 length equals 17 residues. The germline CDR1 and CDR2 sequences are SGHRS and YFSETQ. Losses at the gene ends were 0 bases for V and 0 bases for J; bases not matched to a gene: 9. This chain's CDR3 is CASSLVVSAGSSYEQYF. CDR3 nucleotide sequence: TGCGCCAGCAGCTTGGTGGTATCAGCGGGAAGCTCCTACGAGCAGTACTTC.

This rearrangement joins TRBV7-2 to TRBJ2-7; the match to TRBD2 covers 8 bases. CDR1 and CDR2 (germline): SGHTA, FQGNSA. The CDR3 runs to 14 residues. The junction had 6 bases not matched to a gene; V was cut back by 5 bases and J by 3 bases. The CDR3 is CASSVSGASYEQYF. For the CDR3, the DNA is TGTGCCAGCAGCGTTAGCGGGGCCAGCTACGAGCAGTACTTC.

The V call is TRBV6-2 or TRBV6-3, the J call TRBJ1-5; possibly TRBD1 for D (6 bases). The V gene's germline CDR1 is MNHEY and CDR2 SVGEGT. The V gene lost 2 bases and the J gene lost 1 base, with 9 bases spanning the gap. CDR3 length: 15 residues. The DNA of the CDR3 is TGTGCCAGCAGTTACCACAGGGACAGCAATCAGCCCCAGCATTTT. Translated: CASSYHRDSNQPQHF.

This sequence joins TRBV10-3 and TRBJ1-6; TRBD1 matches 8 bases. V shed 5 bases and J 5 bases; nucleotides not matched to a gene: 5. CDR1 is ENHRY, CDR2 SYGVKD, per germline. There are 15 residues in the CDR3. CDR3 in amino acids: CAISTETGDNSPLHF. CDR3 in DNA: TGTGCCATCAGTACAGAGACAGGGGATAATTCACCCCTCCACTTT.

CDR3 sequence reads: CASSEGTGMNTEAFF. The CDR3 DNA is TGTGCCAGCAGTGAGGGGACAGGGATGAACACTGAAGCTTTCTTT. V is TRBV6-1 and J is TRBJ1-1, with TRBD1 identical over 9 bases. Trimming at V came to 3 bases and at J to 0 bases, leaving 2 bases not matched to a gene. CDR3 length: 15 amino acids. The V gene's germline CDR1 is MNHNS and CDR2 SASEGT.

CDR3 bases: TGTGCCAGCAGCCCAGATGGGGGGTCTGAAGCTTTCTTT. Translating gives CASSPDGGSEAFF. The chain uses TRBV7-9 and TRBJ1-1, with D perhaps matching TRBD1 (5 bases). The CDR3 is 13 residues long. Germline loops: CDR1 SEHNR, CDR2 FQNEAQ (reference sequence). V was shortened by 5 bases and J by 6 bases, with 13 bases between the two germline ends.

CDR3 nucleotide sequence: TGTGCCAGTAGTAGCCCGGGATCTCCTATCGGGAACGAGCAGTACTTC. It is translated as CASSSPGSPIGNEQYF. The J gene is TRBJ2-7, the V gene TRBV19; perhaps TRBD2 as D (5 bases). CDR1 and CDR2 (germline): LNHDA, SQIVND (reference sequence). V gave up 4 bases and J gave up 5 bases, with 21 bases separating them. CDR3 size: 16 residues. Full variable domain (remainder filled in from reference TRBV19 and TRBJ2-7): DGGITQSPKYLFRKEGQNVTLSCEQNLNHDAMYWYRQDPGQGLRLIYYSQIVNDFQKGDIAEGYSVSREKKESFPLTVTSAQKNPTAFYLCASSSPGSPIGNEQYFGPGTRLTVT.

This chain uses TRBV3-1 (or the pseudogene TRBV3-2) with TRBJ1-4, with TRBD1 identical over 7 bases. The CDR3 length is 15 residues. Germline assignment: CDR1 LGHDT and CDR2 YNNKEL (reference sequence). The trim removed 4 bases at V and 10 bases at J, leaving 12 bases unmatched. The CDR3 region has the DNA TGTGCCAGCAGCCCCCAGACAGGGTATATAGGAAAACTGTTTTTT. Translated, it gives CASSPQTGYIGKLFF.

This chain uses TRBV7-9 with TRBJ2-3, with 8 bases lining up with TRBD2. The CDR3 length is 15 residues. With V trimmed by 5 bases and J by 2 bases, 6 bases remained unmatched. From germline, CDR1 is SEHNR and CDR2 FQNEAQ (reference sequence). The CDR3 spells CASSPGLAYTDTQYF. The CDR3 nucleotides are TGTGCCAGCAGCCCTGGACTAGCCTACACAGATACGCAGTATTTT.

The chain uses TRBV11-2 and TRBJ2-5; weak D call: TRBD2 (6 bases). The CDR3 is 13 amino acids. Germline V gene data show CDR1 as SGHAT and CDR2 as FQNNGV. Trimming took 5 bases from V and 5 from J, leaving 12 bases between them. This chain's CDR3 is CASSPLASETQYF. The CDR3 DNA reads as TGTGCCAGCAGCCCACTAGCTTCTGAGACCCAGTACTTC.

The V and J genes are TRBV9 and TRBJ1-2; tentative D call: TRBD1 (6 bases). Trimming removed 0 bases from V and 3 bases from J, with 15 bases in between. CDR1 is SGDLS, CDR2 YYNGEE, per germline. This CDR3 is built from 16 residues. The CDR3 here is CASSVETQGGYYGYTF. The CDR3 coding sequence is TGTGCCAGCAGCGTAGAGACCCAAGGGGGTTACTATGGCTACACCTTC.